The 24 T cell receptor beta chains below come from one sample, sequenced in a study of T cell responses to AZD1222 COVID-19 vaccine. Assay: immunoSEQ multiplex PCR; the TCRdb copy retains only in-frame clones and omits some. The table includes tens of thousands of clones, about 88% detected once. The sample consisted of peripheral blood, taken on day 0 of AZD1222 vaccination. The receptors shown here come from an adult in good health.

The chain links TRBV6-6 to TRBJ1-1; D unclear. The germline V gene encodes CDR1 MNHNY and CDR2 SVGAGI (reference sequence). CDR3 length: 13 amino acids. Trimming removed 6 bases from V and 2 bases from J, with 10 bases in between. For the CDR3, the DNA is TGTGCCAGCAGGATCAGACGTAACACTGAAGCTTTCTTT. Residues: CASRIRRNTEAFF.

The rearrangement links TRBV5-5 to TRBJ1-5, with TRBD1 matching over 7 bases. CDR3 size: 16 residues. V was pared by 4 bases and J by 6 bases, with 13 bases of the junction left unmatched. Germline loops: CDR1 SGHKS, CDR2 YYEKEE (reference sequence). The CDR3 is CASSQTVDRVGQPQHF. The CDR3 DNA is TGTGCCAGCAGCCAAACTGTAGACAGGGTGGGTCAGCCCCAGCATTTT.

Here the CDR3 reads CASSLLGTPTYEQYF. The CDR3 DNA follows: TGTGCCAGCAGCCTGCTCGGGACGCCTACCTACGAGCAGTACTTC. The J gene is TRBJ2-7, the V gene TRBV7-9, with D tentatively TRBD1 or TRBD2 (5 bases each). The germline gives CDR1 SEHNR, CDR2 FQNEAQ (reference sequence). CDR3 length equals 15 residues. V lost 5 bases to trimming and J lost 2 bases, with 16 bases between them.

With respect to this clone: This CDR3 is also generated by other DNA sequences in the sample. The rearrangement joins TRBV18 to TRBJ1-1; 7 bases agree with TRBD1. Germline CDR1 and CDR2: KGHSH and LQKENI. The trim removed 5 bases at V and 0 bases at J, leaving 3 bases unmatched. The CDR3 length is 14 residues. CDR3 coding DNA: TGTGCCAGCTCAGCCCAGGGGGTGAACACTGAAGCTTTCTTT. It codes for CASSAQGVNTEAFF.

The genes are TRBV25-1 and TRBJ2-7; 8 bases fit TRBD2. CDR1 and CDR2 (germline): MGHDK, SYGVNS. CDR3 length: 16 residues. The junction had 5 bases not matched to a gene; V was cut back by 1 base and J by 0 bases. CDR3 sequence: CASSEWAGGNSYEQYF. The CDR3 bases are TGTGCCAGCAGTGAATGGGCGGGGGGCAACTCCTACGAGCAGTACTTC.

V is TRBV10-1 and J is TRBJ1-2, with D uncertain. The germline CDR1 and CDR2 sequences are WNHNN and SYGVQD (reference sequence). The length of the CDR3 is 13 residues. With 0 bases removed from V and 4 bases from J, the gap between germline ends came to 6 bases. CDR3 loop: CASSESGSYGYTF. In nucleotides, the CDR3 is TGCGCCAGCAGTGAGTCGGGAAGCTATGGCTACACCTTC.

This rearrangement joins TRBV27 to TRBJ2-1; unclear D gene. The CDR3 covers 13 residues. V shed 5 bases and J shed 8 bases, with 13 bases lying between them. Germline V gene lookup returns CDR1 MNHEY and CDR2 SMNVEV (reference sequence). CDR3 amino acids: CASSEFVVDEQFF. Here the CDR3 DNA reads TGTGCCAGCAGTGAGTTCGTGGTCGATGAGCAGTTCTTC.

CDR3 sequence: CASRPGQGQPQHF. CDR3 bases: TGTGCCAGCAGACCAGGGCAAGGGCAGCCCCAGCATTTT. The chain has TRBV12-3 or TRBV12-4 and TRBJ1-5, with a tentative D call TRBD1 (5 bases). This CDR3 comprises 13 residues. Trimming removed 6 bases at V and 7 bases at J, with 13 bases between.

The rearrangement uses TRBV28 and TRBJ2-1; D is uncertain. This CDR3 contains 13 residues. Germline values: CDR1 MDHEN, CDR2 SYDVKM. V lost 4 bases to trimming and J lost 9 bases, with 13 bases between them. Here the CDR3 DNA reads TGTGCCAGCAGTTGGGGTAGCATTGGTGAGCAGTTCTTC. Translation gives CASSWGSIGEQFF.

The CDR3 loop reads CASQGLSSGANVLTF. In DNA, the CDR3 is TGTGCCAGTCAGGGACTTTCCTCTGGGGCCAACGTCCTGACTTTC. V gene TRBV6-5 combines with J gene TRBJ2-6; perhaps TRBD2 as D (6 bases). Germline V gives CDR1 MNHEY, CDR2 SVGAGI. The CDR3 loop spans 15 amino acids. V lost 9 bases, J lost 0 bases, and 12 bases lay in between.

V is TRBV28 and J is TRBJ2-1, with 9 bases lining up with TRBD2. Trimming removed 5 bases from V and 1 base from J; junction bases left unmatched: 6. The CDR3 consists of 16 residues. Germline CDR1 is MDHEN and CDR2 is SYDVKM. CDR3 protein: CASSVGREGSYNEQFF. CDR3 coding DNA: TGTGCCAGCAGTGTGGGGCGGGAGGGGTCCTACAATGAGCAGTTCTTC.

This chain links TRBV6-5 with TRBJ2-1, with D perhaps matching TRBD2 (6 bases). Trimming took off 6 bases at V and 10 bases at J, with 22 bases between the two ends. The germline gives CDR1 MNHEY, CDR2 SVGAGI. This CDR3 spans 15 amino acids. This CDR3 reads CASRDRGTGKREQFF. CDR3 bases: TGTGCCAGCAGGGACCGGGGGACGGGCAAACGGGAGCAGTTCTTC.

The J gene is TRBJ2-2, the V gene TRBV4-1; D is unresolved. The V end was cut by 1 base, the J end by 3 bases, with 9 bases between. The CDR3 totals 15 residues. Germline assignment: CDR1 MGHRA and CDR2 YSYEKL. The CDR3 sequence is CASSQGLRDTGELFF. In DNA form, the CDR3 reads TGCGCCAGCAGCCAAGGGCTCAGAGACACCGGGGAGCTGTTTTTT.

This clone is labeled medium-sized (0.01 to 0.1%). V gene TRBV7-2 combines with J gene TRBJ1-2, with D perhaps matching TRBD1 (5 bases). V dropped 5 bases and J dropped 0 bases, with 13 bases sitting between them. Germline V lookup: CDR1 SGHTA, CDR2 FQGNSA. The CDR3 length is 15 residues. CDR3 amino acids: CASSASGGANYGYTF. The CDR3 DNA sequence: TGTGCCAGCAGCGCGTCGGGGGGAGCTAACTATGGCTACACCTTC.

This rearrangement joins TRBV4-1 to TRBJ2-7; 9 bases line up with TRBD1. Germline CDR1 is MGHRA and CDR2 is YSYEKL. CDR3 length equals 15 residues. Trimming at V came to 3 bases and at J to 2 bases, leaving 5 bases not matched to a gene. The DNA for the CDR3 is TGCGCCAGCAGCCACCAGGACAGGGGTCCCTACGAGCAGTACTTC. This codes for CASSHQDRGPYEQYF.

The chain has TRBV11-3 and TRBJ2-1; perhaps D is TRBD1 or TRBD2 (6 bases each). Germline V gene data show CDR1 as SGHNT and CDR2 as YENEEA. The CDR3 consists of 14 residues. V lost 3 bases, J lost 6 bases, and 12 bases lay in between. CDR3 protein: CASSFPGGGNEQFF. DNA for the CDR3: TGTGCCAGCAGCTTCCCCGGGGGCGGCAATGAGCAGTTCTTC.

The chain has TRBV4-3 and TRBJ1-2; D remains unclear. Germline V gene data show CDR1 as LGHNA and CDR2 as YSLEER. The germline V and J ends were trimmed by 1 base and 4 bases, with 16 bases remaining between them. This CDR3 has 16 amino acids. The CDR3 protein is CASSQGVWQETYGYTF. In nucleotides, the CDR3 is TGCGCCAGCAGCCAAGGGGTGTGGCAGGAGACCTATGGCTACACCTTC.

V and J are TRBV9 and TRBJ2-7, with TRBD1 as a possible D gene (6 bases). Germline CDR1 is SGDLS and CDR2 is YYNGEE. Trimming left V 1 base short and J 4 bases short, with 15 bases between. The CDR3 length is 15 residues. The CDR3 is CASSVSPGDQYEQYF. In DNA form, the CDR3 reads TGTGCCAGCAGCGTATCGCCAGGGGACCAGTACGAGCAGTACTTC. The whole variable domain, remainder taken from reference TRBV9 and TRBJ2-7, is DSGVTQTPKHLITATGQRVTLRCSPRSGDLSVYWYQQSLDQGLQFLIQYYNGEERAKGNILERFSAQQFPDLHSELNLSSLELGDSALYFCASSVSPGDQYEQYFGPGTRLTVT.

The rearrangement uses TRBV30 and TRBJ1-6; no definite D call. Germline V lookup: CDR1 GTSNPN, CDR2 SVGIG (reference sequence). This CDR3 has 13 residues. The V gene lost 3 bases and the J gene lost 10 bases, with 13 bases spanning the gap. In nucleotides, the CDR3 is TGTGCCTGGAGCGATCTGAGAGAATCACCCCTCCACTTT. It yields the protein CAWSDLRESPLHF.

The chain couples TRBV9 to TRBJ2-2, with D tentatively TRBD2 (6 bases). Germline assignment: CDR1 SGDLS and CDR2 YYNGEE. Trimming took 4 bases from V and 3 from J, leaving 16 bases between them. This CDR3 is built from 16 residues. The CDR3 sequence is CASSPLGTPYTGELFF. In nucleotides, the CDR3 is TGTGCCAGCAGCCCCCTCGGGACTCCTTACACCGGGGAGCTGTTTTTT. Full variable domain (remainder filled in from reference TRBV9 and TRBJ2-2): DSGVTQTPKHLITATGQRVTLRCSPRSGDLSVYWYQQSLDQGLQFLIQYYNGEERAKGNILERFSAQQFPDLHSELNLSSLELGDSALYFCASSPLGTPYTGELFFGEGSRLTVL.

The V gene is TRBV4-1, the J gene TRBJ1-2; D unclear. Trimming pared 1 base from V and 4 bases from J, leaving 7 bases between. From germline, CDR1 is MGHRA and CDR2 YSYEKL. The CDR3 contains 13 residues. CDR3 sequence (DNA): TGCGCCAGCAGCCAAGCAGGCAGCTATGGCTACACCTTC. This codes for CASSQAGSYGYTF.

The chain carries TRBV2 and TRBJ1-2, with D unresolved. V was shortened by 4 bases and J by 5 bases, with 11 bases between the two germline ends. The V gene's germline CDR1 is SNHLY and CDR2 FYNNEI. CDR3 length: 13 residues. The CDR3 nucleotides read TGTGCCAGCAGTGGTAACCACAAGTATGGCTACACCTTC. This encodes CASSGNHKYGYTF.

This sequence joins TRBV6-5 and TRBJ2-5; TRBD2 matches 11 bases. Germline-derived CDR1 and CDR2 are MNHEY and SVGAGI. J gave up 5 bases and V 0 bases, and 5 bases lay outside the gene matches. The CDR3 is 16 residues long. The CDR3 spells CASSYSTSGGGETQYF. CDR3 DNA sequence: TGTGCCAGCAGTTACTCCACTAGCGGGGGCGGGGAGACCCAGTACTTC.

The chain links TRBV28 to TRBJ2-7; D is uncertain. The CDR3 sequence is 15 residues long. Germline CDR1 and CDR2: MDHEN and SYDVKM. V shed 2 bases and J shed 0 bases, with 11 bases lying between them. The CDR3 DNA reads TGTGCCAGCAGTTTAGGGCGGAAGATCTCCTACGAGCAGTACTTC. Translated, it gives CASSLGRKISYEQYF.